Presented here are 16 T cell receptor beta chains from one specimen sequenced in a study of radiotherapy plus CTLA-4 blockade in lung cancer. The protocol was immunoSEQ multiplex PCR, while the TCRdb copy is restricted to in-frame clones and leaves out a portion. The repertoire has roughly 30,000 clones, around four fifths of them found once; the top ten carry around 24%. This specimen consisted of peripheral blood, obtained from a patient treated with radiotherapy plus ipilimumab. These receptors came from a human donor with non-small cell lung cancer that progressed on radiotherapy plus ipilimumab.

This sequence joins TRBV28 and TRBJ1-5, with D maybe TRBD1 (6 bases). Germline V lookup: CDR1 MDHEN, CDR2 SYDVKM. The CDR3 contains 14 residues. Trimming removed 4 bases from V and 5 bases from J, with 12 bases in between. Written as DNA, the CDR3 is TGTGCCAGCAGTTCACAGGGACTGGATCAGCCCCAGCATTTT. Protein product: CASSSQGLDQPQHF. Complete variable domain (other parts from reference TRBV28 and TRBJ1-5): DVKVTQSSRYLVKRTGEKVFLECVQDMDHENMFWYRQDPGLGLRLIYFSYDVKMKEKGDIPEGYSVSREKKERFSLILESASTNQTSMYLCASSSQGLDQPQHFGDGTRLSIL.

V usage is TRBV13 and J usage is TRBJ2-1; 8 bases map to TRBD2. Germline CDR1 and CDR2: PRHDT and FYEKMQ (reference sequence). The V and J ends lost 4 bases and 3 bases, in that order; junction bases with no gene match: 11. There are 17 residues in the CDR3. CDR3 bases: TGTGCCAGCAGCTCCATCAGTGGGGGACTAGGCTACAATGAGCAGTTCTTC. Protein sequence: CASSSISGGLGYNEQFF.

The chain combines TRBV20-1 with TRBJ2-3, with 11 bases fitting TRBD2. The CDR3 totals 11 residues. Germline V gives CDR1 DFQATT, CDR2 SNEGSKA (reference sequence). The V and J ends lost 8 bases and 10 bases, in that order; junction bases with no gene match: 5. The CDR3, as DNA: TGCAGTCTGGGGACTAGCGGATCGCAGTATTTT. Amino acid sequence: CSLGTSGSQYF.

CDR3 DNA sequence: TGTGCCAGCAGAGGACCCGGGATTTTGTACGAGCAGTACTTC. Amino acid sequence: CASRGPGILYEQYF. The rearrangement links TRBV6-6 to TRBJ2-7; D perhaps matches TRBD2 (5 bases). Germline V gene lookup returns CDR1 MNHNY and CDR2 SVGAGI (reference sequence). V lost 6 bases to trimming and J lost 4 bases, with 16 bases between them. This CDR3 has 14 residues.

By its share, this clone is medium-sized. The genes are TRBV19 and TRBJ2-7, with a possible D match to TRBD2 (5 bases). CDR1 is LNHDA, CDR2 SQIVND, per germline (reference sequence). CDR3 length: 12 residues. The V and J ends lost 10 bases and 2 bases respectively, with 12 bases between them. DNA of the CDR3: TGTGCCACTAGCCGGGGAACCTACGAGCAGTACTTC. Amino acid sequence: CATSRGTYEQYF.

The V and J genes are TRBV7-9 and TRBJ2-5; a weak D match, TRBD1 (7 bases). This CDR3 has 16 residues. Germline loops: CDR1 SEHNR, CDR2 FQNEAQ (reference sequence). Trimming removed 4 bases from V and 0 bases from J, with 15 bases in between. Here the CDR3 reads CASSSIDRDYQETQYF. CDR3 DNA: TGTGCCAGCAGCTCCATAGACAGGGACTACCAAGAGACCCAGTACTTC.

The J gene is TRBJ2-5, the V gene TRBV7-9; maybe TRBD2 (6 bases). The CDR3 consists of 14 residues. V gave up 0 bases and J gave up 2 bases, with 7 bases separating them. Germline V gene data show CDR1 as SEHNR and CDR2 as FQNEAQ (reference sequence). The CDR3 DNA reads TGTGCCAGCAGCTTAGCTAGCGGACAAGAGACCCAGTACTTC. It codes for CASSLASGQETQYF.

Details on this clone: The junction shows a germline mismatch at one end, possibly a read error. This rearrangement joins TRBV6-1 to TRBJ2-7; 11 bases are a match to TRBD2. This CDR3 is built from 14 residues. The germline CDR1 and CDR2 sequences are MNHNS and SASEGT. The CDR3 is CASSEEGTSGGRDF. The CDR3 region has the DNA TGTGCCAGCAGTGAAGAGGGAACTAGCGGGGGAAGGGACTTC.

The genes are TRBV2 and TRBJ1-4; D perhaps matches TRBD1 (6 bases). Deletions cut 3 bases from V and 8 bases from J, with 13 bases between. Per the germline V gene, CDR1 is SNHLY and CDR2 is FYNNEI. The CDR3 is 14 amino acids. Here the CDR3 reads CASSDARGLEKLFF. The DNA for the CDR3 is TGTGCCAGCAGTGACGCCAGGGGTTTAGAAAAACTGTTTTTT.

The chain is built from TRBV6-1 and TRBJ1-1; D is undetermined. The length of the CDR3 is 14 residues. The germline CDR1 and CDR2 sequences are MNHNS and SASEGT. Trimming left V 2 bases short and J 2 bases short, with 9 bases between. This CDR3 reads CASSENKANTEAFF. CDR3 DNA sequence: TGTGCCAGCAGTGAAAACAAGGCAAACACTGAAGCTTTCTTT.

The chain carries TRBV28 and TRBJ2-5; TRBD2 matches 11 bases. In germline, CDR1 is MDHEN, CDR2 SYDVKM. The CDR3 length is 16 residues. Trimming at V came to 2 bases and at J to 5 bases, leaving 7 bases not matched to a gene. The CDR3, as DNA: TGTGCCAGCAGTTTAGGTAGCGGGGGGGCCCGGGAGACCCAGTACTTC. As protein: CASSLGSGGARETQYF.

V and J are TRBV6-1 and TRBJ2-5, with 11 bases that match TRBD2. The ends lost 9 bases at V and 5 bases at J; junction bases unmatched: 8. Germline values: CDR1 MNHNS, CDR2 SASEGT. The CDR3 is 14 amino acids. CDR3 amino acids: CASLAGGLRETQYF. Written as DNA, the CDR3 is TGTGCCAGTCTAGCGGGGGGCCTTAGGGAGACCCAGTACTTC.

The rearrangement joins TRBV7-9 to TRBJ1-4, with 9 bases that match TRBD1. Germline assignment: CDR1 SEHNR and CDR2 FQNEAQ (reference sequence). The CDR3 has 18 residues. V trimming: 4 bases; J trimming: 6 bases; junction bases outside the gene matches: 15. CDR3 sequence reads: CASSSGQGRPHGDEKLFF. The CDR3 DNA sequence: TGTGCCAGCAGCTCGGGACAGGGTCGTCCTCATGGGGATGAAAAACTGTTTTTT.

The rearrangement links TRBV19 to TRBJ1-5; the D is unclear. V was cut by 3 bases and J by 2 bases, with 14 bases left in between. Germline V CDR1 and CDR2: LNHDA, SQIVND (reference sequence). The CDR3 sequence is 16 residues long. CDR3 DNA: TGTGCCAGTAGTATGGTCTTGGGGTTAGGCAATCAGCCCCAGCATTTT. Amino acid sequence: CASSMVLGLGNQPQHF.

There are a few counts of this clone. The V and J genes are TRBV9 and TRBJ2-7; 8 nucleotides match TRBD1. CDR1 is SGDLS, CDR2 YYNGEE, per germline. There are 14 residues in the CDR3. V shed 7 bases and J 4 bases; nucleotides not matched to a gene: 10. The DNA for the CDR3 is TGTGCCAGCTCTTACGGACAGGGTGGTTACGAGCAGTACTTC. The encoded protein is CASSYGQGGYEQYF.

The chain joins TRBV5-4 to TRBJ2-7; D gene uncertain. V lost 5 bases and J lost 4, with 16 bases in between. CDR1 and CDR2 (germline): SGHNT, YYREEE (reference sequence). The CDR3 consists of 14 residues. The DNA of the CDR3 is TGTGCCAGCAGTTCGGAAACGACCGGTTACGAGCAGTACTTC. This translates into CASSSETTGYEQYF.